The source of this T cell receptor (beta chain) is a study of blood T cell repertoires in COVID-19. There are a few counts of this clone. Clones were read by immunoSEQ multiplex PCR, and TCRdb kept only the in-frame ones, dropping some. This sample has 60,000 to 90,000 clones; 84% occur once, and the top ten carry around 3.3%. The sample comprised peripheral blood. This sequence originates from a man aged 45 to 65 with acute or convalescent COVID-19.

The CDR3 loop reads CASRARGYRAREASGANVLTF. The CDR3 bases are TGTGCCAGCAGGGCGCGGGGTTATAGGGCGAGGGAGGCGTCTGGGGCCAACGTCCTGACTTTC. V usage is TRBV28 and J usage is TRBJ2-6; TRBD2 might be the D (6 bases). This CDR3 is 21 amino acids long. V lost 6 bases, J lost 1 base, and 28 bases lay in between. Per the germline V gene, CDR1 is MDHEN and CDR2 is SYDVKM.